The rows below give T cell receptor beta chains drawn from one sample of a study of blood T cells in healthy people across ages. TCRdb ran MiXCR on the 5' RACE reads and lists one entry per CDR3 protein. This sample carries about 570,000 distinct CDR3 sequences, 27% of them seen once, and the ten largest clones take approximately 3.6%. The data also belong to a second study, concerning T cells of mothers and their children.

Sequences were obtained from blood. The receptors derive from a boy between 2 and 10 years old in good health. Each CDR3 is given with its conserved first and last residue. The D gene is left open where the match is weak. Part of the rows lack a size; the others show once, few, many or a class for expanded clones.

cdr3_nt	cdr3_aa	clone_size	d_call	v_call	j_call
TGTGCCAGCAGCTTAGAAGTAGGCTATGGCTACACCTTC	CASSLEVGYGYTF	few	-	TRBV7-9	TRBJ1-2
TGTGCCAGCTCAGGAGGACGGTGGGGGGTGATTGAGCAGTTCTTC	CASSGGRWGVIEQFF	-	-	TRBV18	TRBJ2-1
TGTGCCAGCAGCTTAGAGGGAGACCGGAGGGTCTCCTACAATGAGCAGTTCTTC	CASSLEGDRRVSYNEQFF	-	-	TRBV7-9	TRBJ2-1
TGCAGTGCTAGAGTCGAGGGCAATCAGCCCCAGCATTTT	CSARVEGNQPQHF	-	-	TRBV20-1	TRBJ1-5
TGCAGTGCTCGGCCAAACACCGGGGAGCTGTTTTTT	CSARPNTGELFF	few	-	TRBV20-1	TRBJ2-2
TGCAGTGCTACTTCACAGGGCCGCACGGAGACCCAGTACTTC	CSATSQGRTETQYF	-	-	TRBV20-1	TRBJ2-5
TGTGCCAGCAGCTCCGGGACAGGGGCACAAGAGACCCAGTACTTC	CASSSGTGAQETQYF	-	TRBD1	TRBV7-9	TRBJ2-5
TGTGCCAGCAGCCCCTTTTTAGCGGGAGGCCCAAGCTCCTACAATGAGCAGTTCTTC	CASSPFLAGGPSSYNEQFF	few	TRBD2	TRBV7-9	TRBJ2-1
TGTGCCAGCAGCTTGAGAGCGGGAGGAACCTACGAGCAGTACTTC	CASSLRAGGTYEQYF	few	TRBD2	TRBV5-6	TRBJ2-7
TGTGCCAGCAGCGTCAGGGGAAACGAGCAGTACTTC	CASSVRGNEQYF	-	-	TRBV14	TRBJ2-7
TGTGCCATCAGTGTATGGGGGGAAGAGACCCAGTACTTC	CAISVWGEETQYF	-	-	TRBV10-3	TRBJ2-5
TGTGCCACCAGCAGAGATTACAGGGAAAAGCAGTTCTTC	CATSRDYREKQFF	few	-	TRBV15	TRBJ2-1
TGTGCCACACGACAGGGTCAGGAAAAACTGTTTTTT	CATRQGQEKLFF	-	TRBD1	TRBV12-3/TRBV12-4	TRBJ1-4
TGTGCCAGCAGCCAAGAAATCCTAGCAACCCCCAATGAGCAGTTCTTC	CASSQEILATPNEQFF	-	-	TRBV9	TRBJ2-1
TGCAGCGTCCCAGGGGTGGATGAGCAGTTCTTC	CSVPGVDEQFF	-	-	TRBV29-1	TRBJ2-1